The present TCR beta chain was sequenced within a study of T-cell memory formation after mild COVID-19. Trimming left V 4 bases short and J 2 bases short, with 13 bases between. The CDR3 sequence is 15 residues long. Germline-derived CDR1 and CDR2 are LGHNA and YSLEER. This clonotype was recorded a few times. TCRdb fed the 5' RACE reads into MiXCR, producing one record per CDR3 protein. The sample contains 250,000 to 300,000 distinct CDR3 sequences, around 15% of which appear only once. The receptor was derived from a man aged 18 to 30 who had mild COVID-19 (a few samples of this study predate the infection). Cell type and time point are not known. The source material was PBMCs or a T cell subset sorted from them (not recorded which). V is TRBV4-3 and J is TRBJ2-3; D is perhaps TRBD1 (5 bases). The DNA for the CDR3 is TGCGCCAGCAGCCGAGCTGACAGCGACACAGATACGCAGTATTTT. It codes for CASSRADSDTDTQYF.